This TCR beta chain stems from a study of vaccination effects on CD4 cells after COVID-19. Study-level findings and limits: Convalescent patients were scarce, and early post-infection timepoints were absent.

From germline, CDR1 is SEHNR and CDR2 FQNEAQ (reference sequence). This CDR3 comprises 14 residues. Trimming at V came to 4 bases and at J to 0 bases, leaving 2 bases not matched to a gene. Assay used: immunoSEQ multiplex PCR; TCRdb lists only in-frame clones, some missing. The sample includes 70,000 to 75,000 clones, approximately 79% of them seen just once. Before any sequencing was done, the ViraFEST assay used viral peptide pools to expand antigen-specific CD4+ T cells. Having been cultured for less than 12 days, the cells underwent CD4+ T cell isolation. The healthy vaccine recipients, who had no prior SARS-CoV-2 infection, showed negative nucleocapsid antibodies. It was on days 3 and 7 that half the medium was replaced with IL-2 medium. Concerning this clone itself: What it binds is not known.

The chain combines TRBV7-9 with TRBJ2-7; 8 bases agree with TRBD1. Sequenced material: CD4+ T cells from PBMCs cultured with HCoV-OC43 spike peptides, taken before COVID-19 vaccination. Subset denoted: HCoV-OC43 spike overlapping peptide pool stimulation. This receptor was taken from a human donor who received a COVID-19 vaccine. This CDR3 is CASSSGQDSYEQYV. CDR3 DNA sequence: TGTGCCAGCAGCTCGGGACAGGACTCCTACGAGCAGTACGTC.